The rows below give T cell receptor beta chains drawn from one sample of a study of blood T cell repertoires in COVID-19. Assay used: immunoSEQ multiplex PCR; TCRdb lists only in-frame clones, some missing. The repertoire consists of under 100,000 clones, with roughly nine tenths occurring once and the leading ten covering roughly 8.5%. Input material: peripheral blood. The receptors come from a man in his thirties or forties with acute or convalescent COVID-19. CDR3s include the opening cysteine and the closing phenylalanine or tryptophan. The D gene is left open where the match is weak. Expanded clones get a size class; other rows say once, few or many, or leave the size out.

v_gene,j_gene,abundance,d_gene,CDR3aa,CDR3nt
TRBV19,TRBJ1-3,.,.,CASSGRQGSGNTIYF,TGTGCCAGTAGCGGCCGGCAGGGATCTGGAAACACCATATATTTT
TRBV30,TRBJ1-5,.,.,CAWQSGSHQPQHF,TGTGCCTGGCAGTCGGGGTCCCATCAGCCCCAGCATTTT
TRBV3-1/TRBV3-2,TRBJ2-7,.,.,CASSQTPLSIYEQYF,TGTGCCAGCAGCCAAACCCCCCTATCGATCTACGAGCAGTACTTC
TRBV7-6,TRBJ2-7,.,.,CASSQGVRREQYF,TGTGCCAGCAGCCAAGGTGTCAGGAGGGAGCAGTACTTC
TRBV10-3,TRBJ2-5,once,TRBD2,CAISVARSGTSGAQETQYF,TGTGCCATCAGTGTAGCGCGATCGGGGACTAGCGGAGCACAAGAGACCCAGTACTTC
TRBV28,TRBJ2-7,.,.,CASTSQSAADPTYEQYF,TGTGCCAGCACCTCTCAATCGGCGGCCGACCCGACCTACGAGCAGTACTTC
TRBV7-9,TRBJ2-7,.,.,CASSGETGSSYEQYF,TGTGCCAGCAGCGGAGAAACAGGGAGCTCCTACGAGCAGTACTTC
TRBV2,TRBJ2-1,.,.,CASSERDPTYNEQFF,TGTGCCAGCAGTGAGCGGGATCCAACCTACAATGAGCAGTTCTTC
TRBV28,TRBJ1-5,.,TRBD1,CASSVRQGGQPQHF,TGTGCCAGCAGTGTACGACAGGGAGGTCAGCCCCAGCATTTT
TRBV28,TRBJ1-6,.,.,CASRYDRFRSSPLHF,TGTGCCAGCAGATATGACAGGTTTAGGAGTTCACCCCTCCACTTT
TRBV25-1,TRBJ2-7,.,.,CASSELVEQYF,TGTGCCAGCAGTGAATTAGTCGAGCAGTACTTC
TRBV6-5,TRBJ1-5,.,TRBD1,CASSYRTGSPTDQHF,TGTGCCAGCAGTTACAGGACAGGTTCCCCAACGGACCAGCATTTT
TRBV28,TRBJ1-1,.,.,CASSFARSMNTEAFF,TGTGCCAGCAGTTTCGCCAGGTCCATGAACACTGAAGCTTTCTTT
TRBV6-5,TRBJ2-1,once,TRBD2,CASSYSAGGPNEQFF,TGTGCCAGCAGTTACTCGGCGGGAGGGCCCAATGAGCAGTTCTTC
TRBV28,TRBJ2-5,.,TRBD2,CASSLRGLQETQYF,TGTGCCAGCAGTTTAAGGGGACTACAAGAGACCCAGTACTTC
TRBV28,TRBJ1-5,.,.,CASTEGTLRNQPQHF,TGTGCCAGCACCGAGGGGACTCTCCGCAATCAGCCCCAGCATTTT
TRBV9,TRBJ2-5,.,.,CASSVELGGETQYF,TGTGCCAGCAGCGTAGAACTGGGGGGTGAGACCCAGTACTTC
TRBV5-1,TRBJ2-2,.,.,CASSLYLLANTGELFF,TGCGCCAGCAGCTTGTATCTCCTCGCGAACACCGGGGAGCTGTTTTTT
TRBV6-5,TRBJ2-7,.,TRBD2,CASSSPEGTSAPQYF,TGTGCCAGCTCCTCCCCTGAGGGGACTAGCGCCCCGCAGTACTTC
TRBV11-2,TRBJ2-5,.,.,CASSFRFGGLRRETQYF,TGTGCCAGCAGCTTTAGGTTTGGGGGCCTTCGTCGGGAGACCCAGTACTTC
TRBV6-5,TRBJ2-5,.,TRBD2,CASRILAGYQETQYF,TGTGCCAGCAGAATACTAGCGGGATACCAAGAGACCCAGTACTTC
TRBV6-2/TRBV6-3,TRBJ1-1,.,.,CASSQFRNTEAFF,TGTGCCAGCAGTCAGTTCCGGAACACTGAAGCTTTCTTT
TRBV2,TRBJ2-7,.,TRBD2,CARGGGVSGTGSDEQYF,TGTGCCCGAGGGGGAGGGGTTAGCGGGACCGGATCTGACGAGCAGTACTTC
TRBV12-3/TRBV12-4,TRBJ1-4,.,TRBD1,CASRDSLEKLFF,TGTGCCTCCCGGGACAGCCTCGAAAAACTGTTTTTT
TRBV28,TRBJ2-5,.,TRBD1,CASTQDRLRETQYF,TGTGCCAGCACGCAGGACAGGCTGCGAGAGACCCAGTACTTC
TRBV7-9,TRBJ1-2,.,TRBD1,CASGPSGDRAHGYTF,TGTGCCAGCGGCCCATCAGGCGACAGGGCGCATGGCTACACCTTC
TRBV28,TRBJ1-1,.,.,CASRYQTGRVAFF,TGTGCCAGCAGGTATCAAACAGGGAGGGTAGCTTTCTTT
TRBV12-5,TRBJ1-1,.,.,CASSGDTEAFF,TGTGCTAGTTCGGGGGACACTGAAGCTTTCTTT
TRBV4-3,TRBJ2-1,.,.,CASSQDVQAYNEQFF,TGCGCCAGCAGCCAAGATGTCCAGGCTTACAATGAGCAGTTCTTC
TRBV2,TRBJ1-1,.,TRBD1,CASSRTGARTEAFF,TGTGCCAGCAGCAGGACAGGGGCTCGCACTGAAGCTTTCTTT
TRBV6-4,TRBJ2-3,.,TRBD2,CASSEGAGDTDTQYF,TGTGCCAGCAGTGAGGGAGCGGGGGACACAGATACGCAGTATTTT
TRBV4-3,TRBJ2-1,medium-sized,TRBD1,CASSQEDRDRVNEQFF,TGCGCCAGCAGCCAAGAAGACAGGGACAGGGTCAATGAGCAGTTCTTC
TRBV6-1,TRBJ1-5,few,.,CASSERFGNQPQHF,TGTGCCAGCAGTGAACGGTTCGGCAATCAGCCCCAGCATTTT
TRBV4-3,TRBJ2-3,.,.,CASSQQSRGSWDTQYF,TGCGCCAGCAGCCAACAGTCGCGTGGGAGTTGGGATACGCAGTATTTT
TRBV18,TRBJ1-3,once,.,CASSPRDTSSGNTIYF,TGTGCCAGCTCACCTAGGGACACTAGCTCTGGAAACACCATATATTTT
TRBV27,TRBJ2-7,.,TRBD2,CASSFSGLAGDYEQYF,TGTGCCAGCAGTTTCTCTGGGCTAGCGGGAGACTACGAGCAGTACTTC
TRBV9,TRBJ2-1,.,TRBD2,CASRGLAVPSSYNEQFF,TGTGCCAGCAGGGGACTAGCGGTCCCTAGCTCCTACAATGAGCAGTTCTTC
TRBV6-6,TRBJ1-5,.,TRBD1,CASSTRGTGARPQHF,TGTGCCAGCAGTACCCGCGGGACAGGTGCCCGGCCCCAGCATTTT
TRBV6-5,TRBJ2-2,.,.,CASSYSSGFTGELFF,TGTGCCAGCAGTTACTCGTCGGGGTTCACCGGGGAGCTGTTTTTT
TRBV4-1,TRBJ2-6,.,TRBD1,CASSPGTALSGANVLTF,TGCGCCAGCAGCCCCGGGACAGCCCTCTCTGGGGCCAACGTCCTGACTTTC
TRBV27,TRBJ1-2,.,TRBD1,CASSQGAGNGYTF,TGTGCCAGCAGCCAGGGGGCGGGGAATGGCTACACCTTC
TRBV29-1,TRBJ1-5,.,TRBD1,CSATGCQPQHF,TGCAGCGCGACAGGGTGTCAGCCCCAGCATTTT
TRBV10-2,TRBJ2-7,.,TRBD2,CASSASGRGWEQYF,TGCGCCAGCAGTGCAAGCGGGAGAGGATGGGAGCAGTACTTC
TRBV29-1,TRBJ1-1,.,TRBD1,CSAGDRVNTEAFF,TGCAGCGCTGGGGACAGGGTGAACACTGAAGCTTTCTTT
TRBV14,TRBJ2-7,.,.,CASSQDRDEQYF,TGTGCCAGCAGCCAAGATCGTGACGAGCAGTACTTC
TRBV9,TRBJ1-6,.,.,CASSVLDSNNSPLHF,TGTGCCAGCAGCGTACTCGACAGTAATAATTCACCCCTCCACTTT
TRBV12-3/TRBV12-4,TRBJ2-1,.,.,CASGGWYNEQFF,TGTGCCAGCGGCGGTTGGTACAATGAGCAGTTCTTC
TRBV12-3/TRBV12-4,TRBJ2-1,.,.,CASSLEGSNEQFF,TGTGCCAGCAGTTTGGAGGGCTCGAATGAGCAGTTCTTC
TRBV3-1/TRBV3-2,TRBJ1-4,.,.,CASSQDRRLVGLFF,TGTGCCAGCAGCCAAGATCGACGTCTAGTAGGACTGTTTTTT
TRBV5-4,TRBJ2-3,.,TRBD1,CASTRDRSTDTQYF,TGTGCCAGCACCCGGGACAGGAGCACAGATACGCAGTATTTT
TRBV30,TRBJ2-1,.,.,CAWGGTVSLQFF,TGTGCCTGGGGCGGTACAGTTAGTCTGCAGTTCTTC
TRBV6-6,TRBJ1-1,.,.,CASSHTENTEAFF,TGTGCCAGCAGTCATACAGAGAACACTGAAGCTTTCTTT
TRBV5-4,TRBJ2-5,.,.,CASSLIGLAIETQYF,TGTGCCAGCAGCTTGATTGGGCTAGCGATAGAGACCCAGTACTTC
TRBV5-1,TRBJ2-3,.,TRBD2,CASSPGTSGSSDTQYF,TGCGCCAGCAGCCCCGGGACTAGCGGGAGTTCAGATACGCAGTATTTT
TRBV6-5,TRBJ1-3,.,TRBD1,CASRAGTGAGNTIYF,TGTGCCAGCAGGGCCGGGACAGGGGCAGGAAACACCATATATTTT
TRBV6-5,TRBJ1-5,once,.,CASSRSGEYQPQHF,TGTGCCAGCAGCAGATCAGGGGAGTACCAGCCCCAGCATTTT
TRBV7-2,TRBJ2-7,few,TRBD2,CASRSREGFYEQYF,TGTGCCAGCAGATCCCGGGAGGGCTTCTACGAGCAGTACTTC